Listed below are T cell receptor beta chains from one sample, sequenced in a study of shared clonotypes between healthy human individuals. The data were produced by immunoSEQ multiplex PCR, yet TCRdb's version contains in-frame clones alone and is incomplete. The table includes 2 million or so clones, roughly 94% detected once. The specimen sequenced was naive CD4+ T cells sorted from blood. These receptor sequences come from a man in his late teens or twenties in good health. The CDR3 runs from the conserved cysteine through the conserved F or W. D genes are given only for firm matches. Not every row has a clone size; where given, it reads once, few, many or a size class.

J: TRBJ1-2; size: NA; D: TRBD1; V: TRBV4-1; CDR3: CASSTSPGTGRYGYTF; DNA: TGCGCCAGCAGCACCAGTCCCGGGACAGGGAGGTATGGCTACACCTTC
J: TRBJ1-1; size: NA; D: NA; V: TRBV11-2; CDR3: CASSLRGVNTEAFF; DNA: TGTGCCAGCAGCTTAAGGGGGGTCAACACTGAAGCTTTCTTT
J: TRBJ1-2; size: NA; D: TRBD1; V: TRBV6-6; CDR3: CASSSPMTGDGYGYTF; DNA: TGTGCCAGCAGTTCACCAATGACAGGGGATGGCTATGGCTACACCTTC
J: TRBJ1-6; size: NA; D: NA; V: TRBV18; CDR3: CASSPKQDSLFSPLHF; DNA: TGTGCCAGCTCACCAAAGCAGGACAGCTTATTTTCACCCCTCCACTTT
J: TRBJ1-3; size: NA; D: NA; V: TRBV5-1; CDR3: CASSISGASGNTIYF; DNA: TGCGCCAGCAGCATTTCAGGGGCCTCTGGAAACACCATATATTTT
J: TRBJ2-3; size: NA; D: TRBD1; V: TRBV5-1; CDR3: CASSLTGTAFF; DNA: TGCGCCAGCAGCTTAACCGGGACAGCTTTTTTT
J: TRBJ1-1; size: NA; D: NA; V: TRBV10-3; CDR3: CAISLDPNTEAFF; DNA: TGTGCCATCAGTCTAGACCCGAACACTGAAGCTTTCTTT
J: TRBJ2-2; size: few; D: NA; V: TRBV7-2; CDR3: CASSLARDGELFF; DNA: TGTGCCAGCAGCTTAGCTCGTGACGGGGAGCTGTTTTTT
J: TRBJ2-1; size: NA; D: TRBD1; V: TRBV5-1; CDR3: CASRLGTDSNEQFF; DNA: TGCGCCAGCAGACTGGGGACAGACTCCAATGAGCAGTTCTTC
J: TRBJ2-3; size: NA; D: TRBD1; V: TRBV5-1; CDR3: CASSATGTGTHNTQYF; DNA: TGCGCCAGCAGCGCTACCGGGACAGGGACACACAATACGCAGTATTTT
J: TRBJ2-7; size: NA; D: NA; V: TRBV6-5; CDR3: CASSSGLLEAYEQYF; DNA: TGTGCCAGCTCATCTGGATTGTTGGAAGCCTACGAGCAGTACTTC
J: TRBJ2-7; size: once; D: TRBD1; V: TRBV7-9; CDR3: CASSTQGALGEQYF; DNA: TGTGCCAGCAGCACACAGGGGGCTTTGGGCGAGCAGTACTTC
J: TRBJ1-3; size: NA; D: NA; V: TRBV10-3; CDR3: CAMDSGNTIYF; DNA: TGTGCCATGGACTCTGGAAACACCATATATTTT
J: TRBJ2-3; size: NA; D: NA; V: TRBV6-5; CDR3: CASRRGDTQYF; DNA: TGTGCCAGCAGAAGAGGGGATACGCAGTATTTT
J: TRBJ2-7; size: NA; D: NA; V: TRBV19; CDR3: CASRRAASSYEQYF; DNA: TGTGCCAGTAGAAGGGCCGCAAGCTCCTACGAGCAGTACTTC
J: TRBJ2-2; size: NA; D: TRBD1; V: TRBV7-9; CDR3: CASVIRGRSGLNTGELFF; DNA: TGTGCCAGCGTAATCAGGGGGCGAAGCGGGCTTAACACCGGGGAGCTGTTTTTT
J: TRBJ1-6; size: NA; D: TRBD1; V: TRBV5-6; CDR3: CASSPGQGLGSPLHF; DNA: TGTGCCAGCAGCCCAGGACAGGGGTTAGGGTCACCCCTCCACTTT
J: TRBJ1-5; size: NA; D: NA; V: TRBV5-5; CDR3: CASSPTTDLEAQHF; DNA: TGTGCCAGCAGCCCTACGACGGATCTCGAGGCCCAGCATTTT
J: TRBJ2-1; size: NA; D: TRBD2; V: TRBV6-1; CDR3: CASSVRGVAEQFF; DNA: TGTGCCAGCAGTGTACGGGGGGTTGCTGAGCAGTTCTTC
J: TRBJ2-2; size: NA; D: TRBD2; V: TRBV29-1; CDR3: CSVLGLAGTNTGELFF; DNA: TGCAGCGTTCTGGGACTAGCGGGTACGAACACCGGGGAGCTGTTTTTT
J: TRBJ2-1; size: NA; D: TRBD2; V: TRBV7-2; CDR3: CASSLSVLAGNEQFF; DNA: TGTGCCAGCAGCTTAAGTGTCTTAGCGGGGAATGAGCAGTTCTTC
J: TRBJ1-1; size: NA; D: NA; V: TRBV10-3; CDR3: CATLTPGRNTEAFF; DNA: TGTGCCACACTGACCCCGGGGAGGAACACTGAAGCTTTCTTT
J: TRBJ1-5; size: NA; D: TRBD1; V: TRBV5-6; CDR3: CASSYTGTGSNQPQHF; DNA: TGTGCCAGCAGCTACACCGGGACAGGGAGCAATCAGCCCCAGCATTTT
J: TRBJ1-6; size: NA; D: NA; V: TRBV27; CDR3: CASSLQGMGSPLHF; DNA: TGTGCCAGCAGTTTACAGGGTATGGGTTCACCCCTCCACTTT
J: TRBJ1-3; size: NA; D: TRBD1; V: TRBV9; CDR3: CASSAQDRVENTIYF; DNA: TGTGCCAGCAGCGCCCAGGACAGGGTTGAAAACACCATATATTTT
J: TRBJ1-6; size: NA; D: TRBD1; V: TRBV28; CDR3: CASSPHPTGGYNSPLHF; DNA: TGTGCCAGCAGTCCCCACCCGACAGGGGGTTATAATTCACCCCTCCACTTT
J: TRBJ1-4; size: NA; D: NA; V: TRBV7-6; CDR3: CAPLVGGIMEKLFF; DNA: TGTGCCCCCTTAGTGGGGGGGATAATGGAAAAACTGTTTTTT
J: TRBJ2-7; size: once; D: NA; V: TRBV11-2; CDR3: CASSLVPGPSGSYEQYF; DNA: TGTGCCAGCAGCTTAGTCCCGGGACCCTCCGGCTCCTACGAGCAGTACTTC
J: TRBJ1-4; size: once; D: NA; V: TRBV4-1; CDR3: CASSQESVAGGYNEKLFF; DNA: TGCGCCAGCAGCCAAGAGTCCGTAGCGGGAGGTTATAATGAAAAACTGTTTTTT
J: TRBJ2-7; size: NA; D: TRBD1; V: TRBV6-6; CDR3: CASRQTRTGSEQYF; DNA: TGTGCCAGCAGGCAGACCAGGACAGGGTCCGAGCAGTACTTC
J: TRBJ2-1; size: NA; D: NA; V: TRBV7-9; CDR3: CASSWAGPRQYSEQFF; DNA: TGTGCCAGCAGCTGGGCCGGGCCCCGACAATACAGTGAGCAGTTCTTC
J: TRBJ1-2; size: NA; D: TRBD1; V: TRBV5-1; CDR3: CASSLQSQGDGYTF; DNA: TGCGCCAGCAGTCTTCAATCTCAGGGGGATGGCTACACCTTC
J: TRBJ2-3; size: NA; D: NA; V: TRBV28; CDR3: CASSLNGLYTDTQYF; DNA: TGTGCCAGCAGTTTAAACGGACTCTACACAGATACGCAGTATTTT
J: TRBJ2-5; size: NA; D: NA; V: TRBV6-1; CDR3: CASSEAGRETQYF; DNA: TGTGCCAGCAGTGAAGCTGGGAGGGAGACCCAGTACTTC
J: TRBJ2-1; size: once; D: TRBD2; V: TRBV4-3; CDR3: CASSQDHWRENNEQFF; DNA: TGCGCCAGCAGCCAAGATCATTGGCGGGAGAACAATGAGCAGTTCTTC
J: TRBJ2-7; size: NA; D: TRBD2; V: TRBV25-1; CDR3: CASSEIAGAHEQYF; DNA: TGTGCCAGCAGTGAAATAGCGGGGGCTCACGAGCAGTACTTC
J: TRBJ1-5; size: NA; D: NA; V: TRBV10-3; CDR3: CAISEEDGPNQPQHF; DNA: TGTGCCATCAGTGAGGAAGATGGGCCCAATCAGCCCCAGCATTTT
J: TRBJ1-1; size: NA; D: NA; V: TRBV6-5; CDR3: CASSYSATGGTEAFF; DNA: TGTGCCAGCAGTTACTCAGCCACGGGGGGCACTGAAGCTTTCTTT
J: TRBJ2-7; size: NA; D: TRBD1; V: TRBV2; CDR3: CASSSTGAHEQYF; DNA: TGTGCCAGCAGTTCTACAGGGGCCCACGAGCAGTACTTC
J: TRBJ1-2; size: NA; D: NA; V: TRBV9; CDR3: CASSVDSQAFLGDGYTF; DNA: TGTGCCAGCAGCGTAGATTCTCAGGCGTTCTTGGGTGATGGCTACACCTTC